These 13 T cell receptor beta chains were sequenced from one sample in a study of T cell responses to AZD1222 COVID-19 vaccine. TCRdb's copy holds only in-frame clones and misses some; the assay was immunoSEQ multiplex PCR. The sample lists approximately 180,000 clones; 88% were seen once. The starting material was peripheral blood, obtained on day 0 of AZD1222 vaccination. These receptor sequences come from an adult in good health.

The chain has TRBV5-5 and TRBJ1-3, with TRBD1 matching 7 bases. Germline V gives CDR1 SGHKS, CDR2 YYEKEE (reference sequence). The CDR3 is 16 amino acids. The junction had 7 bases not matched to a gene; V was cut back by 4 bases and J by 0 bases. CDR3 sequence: CASSRGTVGSGNTIYF. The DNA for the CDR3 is TGTGCCAGCAGCAGGGGGACAGTCGGCTCTGGAAACACCATATATTTT. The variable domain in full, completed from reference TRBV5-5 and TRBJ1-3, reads DAGVTQSPTHLIKTRGQQVTLRCSPISGHKSVSWYQQVLGQGPQFIFQYYEKEERGRGNFPDRFSARQFPNYSSELNVNALLLGDSALYLCASSRGTVGSGNTIYFGEGSWLTVV.

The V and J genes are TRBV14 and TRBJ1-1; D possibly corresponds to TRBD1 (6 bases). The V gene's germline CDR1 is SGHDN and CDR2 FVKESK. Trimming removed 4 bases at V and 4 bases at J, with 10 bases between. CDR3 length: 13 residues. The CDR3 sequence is CASSLGQITEAFF. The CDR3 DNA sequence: TGTGCCAGCAGCCTGGGACAAATCACTGAAGCTTTCTTT.

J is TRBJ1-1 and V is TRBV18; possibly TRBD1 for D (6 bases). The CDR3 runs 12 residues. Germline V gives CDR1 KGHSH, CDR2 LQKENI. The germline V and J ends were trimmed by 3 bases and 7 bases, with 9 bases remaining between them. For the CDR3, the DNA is TGTGCCAGCTCACCTACAGGGCTTGAAGCTTTCTTT. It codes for CASSPTGLEAFF.

The CDR3 region is CASSVAGTGSDEQYF. CDR3 nucleotide sequence: TGTGCCAGCAGCGTCGCCGGGACAGGTTCGGACGAGCAGTACTTC. The V gene is TRBV9, the J gene TRBJ2-7; 8 bases map to TRBD1. CDR3 size: 15 residues. V lost 2 bases and J lost 5; bases outside the gene matches: 9. Looked up from germline, CDR1 is SGDLS and CDR2 is YYNGEE.

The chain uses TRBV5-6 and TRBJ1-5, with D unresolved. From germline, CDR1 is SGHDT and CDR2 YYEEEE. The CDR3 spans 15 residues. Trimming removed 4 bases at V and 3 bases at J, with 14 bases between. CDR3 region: CASSTAIGFNQPQHF. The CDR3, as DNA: TGTGCCAGCAGCACGGCCATTGGTTTCAATCAGCCCCAGCATTTT.

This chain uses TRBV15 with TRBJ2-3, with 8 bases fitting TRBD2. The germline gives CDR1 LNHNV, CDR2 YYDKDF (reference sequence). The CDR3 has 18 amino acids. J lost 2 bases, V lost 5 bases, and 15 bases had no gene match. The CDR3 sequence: CATSPGGSSGALTDTQYF. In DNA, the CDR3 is TGTGCCACCAGCCCGGGAGGAAGTAGCGGGGCCCTCACAGATACGCAGTATTTT.

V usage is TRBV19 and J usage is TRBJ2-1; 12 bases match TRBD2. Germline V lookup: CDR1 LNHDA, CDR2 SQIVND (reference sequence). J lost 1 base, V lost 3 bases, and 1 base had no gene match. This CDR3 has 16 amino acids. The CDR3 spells CASSIGTSGSYNEQFF. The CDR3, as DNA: TGTGCCAGTAGTATCGGGACTAGCGGGTCCTACAATGAGCAGTTCTTC.

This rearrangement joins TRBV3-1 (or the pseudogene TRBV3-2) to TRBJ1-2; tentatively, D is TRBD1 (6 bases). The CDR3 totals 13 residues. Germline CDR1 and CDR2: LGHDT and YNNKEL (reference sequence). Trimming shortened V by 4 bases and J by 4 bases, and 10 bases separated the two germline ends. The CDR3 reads CASSLGQSYGYTF. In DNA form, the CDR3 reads TGTGCCAGCAGCCTTGGACAGAGCTATGGCTACACCTTC.

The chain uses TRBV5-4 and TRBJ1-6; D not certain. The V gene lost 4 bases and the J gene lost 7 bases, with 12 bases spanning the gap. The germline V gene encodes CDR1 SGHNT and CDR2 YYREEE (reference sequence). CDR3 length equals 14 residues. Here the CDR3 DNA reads TGTGCCAGCAGCCAAGACGGGATAAATTCACCCCTCCACTTT. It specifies CASSQDGINSPLHF.

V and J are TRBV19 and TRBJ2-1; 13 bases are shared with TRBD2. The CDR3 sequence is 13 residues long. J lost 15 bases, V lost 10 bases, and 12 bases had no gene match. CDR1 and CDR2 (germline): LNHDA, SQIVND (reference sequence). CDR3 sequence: CATHPLAGGLWFF. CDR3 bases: TGTGCCACCCACCCACTAGCGGGGGGGCTTTGGTTCTTC.

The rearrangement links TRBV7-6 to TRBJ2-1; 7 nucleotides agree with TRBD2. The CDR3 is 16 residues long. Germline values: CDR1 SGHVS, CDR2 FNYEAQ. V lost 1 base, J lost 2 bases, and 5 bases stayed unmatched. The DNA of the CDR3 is TGTGCCAGCAGCTTAGGGGGCGGGGGAACCTACAATGAGCAGTTCTTC. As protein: CASSLGGGGTYNEQFF. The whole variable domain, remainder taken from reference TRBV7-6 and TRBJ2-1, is GAGVSQSPRYKVTKRGQDVALRCDPISGHVSLYWYRQALGQGPEFLTYFNYEAQQDKSGLPNDRFSAERPEGSISTLTIQRTEQRDSAMYRCASSLGGGGTYNEQFFGPGTRLTVL.

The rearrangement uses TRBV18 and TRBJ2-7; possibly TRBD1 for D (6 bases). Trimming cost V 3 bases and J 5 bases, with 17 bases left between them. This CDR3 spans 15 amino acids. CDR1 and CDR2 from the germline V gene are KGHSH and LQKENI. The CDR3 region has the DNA TGTGCCAGCTCACCCCGCAGGGACACCCAACACGAGCAGTACTTC. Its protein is CASSPRRDTQHEQYF.

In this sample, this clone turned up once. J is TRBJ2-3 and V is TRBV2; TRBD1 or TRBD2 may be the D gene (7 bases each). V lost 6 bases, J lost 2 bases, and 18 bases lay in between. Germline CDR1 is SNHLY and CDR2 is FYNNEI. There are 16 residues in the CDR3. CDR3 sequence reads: CASRGGGTVATDTQYF. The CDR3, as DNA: TGTGCCAGCAGGGGAGGGGGGACAGTGGCCACAGATACGCAGTATTTT.